This TCR beta chain comes out of a study of blood T cell repertoires in COVID-19. Overall study: COVID-19 samples collected from the United States, Italy and Spain covered acute and convalescent phases. Nucleic acid was either cDNA or gDNA, and it came from T cells, B-cell-depleted T cells, or PBMCs.

The CDR3 extends over 17 amino acids. Germline trimming cut 0 bases from V and 0 bases from J; bases unmatched to any gene: 3. The germline CDR1 and CDR2 sequences are LGHNA and YNFKEQ. In the authors' workflow: Reference gene primer amplification in the assay estimated nucleated cell counts. Profiled with immunoSEQ multiplex PCR; TCRdb holds only in-frame clones, not every one. V, J and clone size were drawn from that table, and D and trimming were deduced from the DNA. The data show 130,000 or so clones, more than 75% seen once. Material: peripheral blood. The V call is TRBV4-2, the J call TRBJ2-2; 8 bases map to TRBD2. This TCR was recovered from a man in his sixties or seventies with active COVID-19. CDR3 residues: CASSQEGGLANTGELFF. The CDR3 nucleotides are TGTGCCAGCAGCCAAGAAGGGGGACTAGCGAACACCGGGGAGCTGTTTTTT.